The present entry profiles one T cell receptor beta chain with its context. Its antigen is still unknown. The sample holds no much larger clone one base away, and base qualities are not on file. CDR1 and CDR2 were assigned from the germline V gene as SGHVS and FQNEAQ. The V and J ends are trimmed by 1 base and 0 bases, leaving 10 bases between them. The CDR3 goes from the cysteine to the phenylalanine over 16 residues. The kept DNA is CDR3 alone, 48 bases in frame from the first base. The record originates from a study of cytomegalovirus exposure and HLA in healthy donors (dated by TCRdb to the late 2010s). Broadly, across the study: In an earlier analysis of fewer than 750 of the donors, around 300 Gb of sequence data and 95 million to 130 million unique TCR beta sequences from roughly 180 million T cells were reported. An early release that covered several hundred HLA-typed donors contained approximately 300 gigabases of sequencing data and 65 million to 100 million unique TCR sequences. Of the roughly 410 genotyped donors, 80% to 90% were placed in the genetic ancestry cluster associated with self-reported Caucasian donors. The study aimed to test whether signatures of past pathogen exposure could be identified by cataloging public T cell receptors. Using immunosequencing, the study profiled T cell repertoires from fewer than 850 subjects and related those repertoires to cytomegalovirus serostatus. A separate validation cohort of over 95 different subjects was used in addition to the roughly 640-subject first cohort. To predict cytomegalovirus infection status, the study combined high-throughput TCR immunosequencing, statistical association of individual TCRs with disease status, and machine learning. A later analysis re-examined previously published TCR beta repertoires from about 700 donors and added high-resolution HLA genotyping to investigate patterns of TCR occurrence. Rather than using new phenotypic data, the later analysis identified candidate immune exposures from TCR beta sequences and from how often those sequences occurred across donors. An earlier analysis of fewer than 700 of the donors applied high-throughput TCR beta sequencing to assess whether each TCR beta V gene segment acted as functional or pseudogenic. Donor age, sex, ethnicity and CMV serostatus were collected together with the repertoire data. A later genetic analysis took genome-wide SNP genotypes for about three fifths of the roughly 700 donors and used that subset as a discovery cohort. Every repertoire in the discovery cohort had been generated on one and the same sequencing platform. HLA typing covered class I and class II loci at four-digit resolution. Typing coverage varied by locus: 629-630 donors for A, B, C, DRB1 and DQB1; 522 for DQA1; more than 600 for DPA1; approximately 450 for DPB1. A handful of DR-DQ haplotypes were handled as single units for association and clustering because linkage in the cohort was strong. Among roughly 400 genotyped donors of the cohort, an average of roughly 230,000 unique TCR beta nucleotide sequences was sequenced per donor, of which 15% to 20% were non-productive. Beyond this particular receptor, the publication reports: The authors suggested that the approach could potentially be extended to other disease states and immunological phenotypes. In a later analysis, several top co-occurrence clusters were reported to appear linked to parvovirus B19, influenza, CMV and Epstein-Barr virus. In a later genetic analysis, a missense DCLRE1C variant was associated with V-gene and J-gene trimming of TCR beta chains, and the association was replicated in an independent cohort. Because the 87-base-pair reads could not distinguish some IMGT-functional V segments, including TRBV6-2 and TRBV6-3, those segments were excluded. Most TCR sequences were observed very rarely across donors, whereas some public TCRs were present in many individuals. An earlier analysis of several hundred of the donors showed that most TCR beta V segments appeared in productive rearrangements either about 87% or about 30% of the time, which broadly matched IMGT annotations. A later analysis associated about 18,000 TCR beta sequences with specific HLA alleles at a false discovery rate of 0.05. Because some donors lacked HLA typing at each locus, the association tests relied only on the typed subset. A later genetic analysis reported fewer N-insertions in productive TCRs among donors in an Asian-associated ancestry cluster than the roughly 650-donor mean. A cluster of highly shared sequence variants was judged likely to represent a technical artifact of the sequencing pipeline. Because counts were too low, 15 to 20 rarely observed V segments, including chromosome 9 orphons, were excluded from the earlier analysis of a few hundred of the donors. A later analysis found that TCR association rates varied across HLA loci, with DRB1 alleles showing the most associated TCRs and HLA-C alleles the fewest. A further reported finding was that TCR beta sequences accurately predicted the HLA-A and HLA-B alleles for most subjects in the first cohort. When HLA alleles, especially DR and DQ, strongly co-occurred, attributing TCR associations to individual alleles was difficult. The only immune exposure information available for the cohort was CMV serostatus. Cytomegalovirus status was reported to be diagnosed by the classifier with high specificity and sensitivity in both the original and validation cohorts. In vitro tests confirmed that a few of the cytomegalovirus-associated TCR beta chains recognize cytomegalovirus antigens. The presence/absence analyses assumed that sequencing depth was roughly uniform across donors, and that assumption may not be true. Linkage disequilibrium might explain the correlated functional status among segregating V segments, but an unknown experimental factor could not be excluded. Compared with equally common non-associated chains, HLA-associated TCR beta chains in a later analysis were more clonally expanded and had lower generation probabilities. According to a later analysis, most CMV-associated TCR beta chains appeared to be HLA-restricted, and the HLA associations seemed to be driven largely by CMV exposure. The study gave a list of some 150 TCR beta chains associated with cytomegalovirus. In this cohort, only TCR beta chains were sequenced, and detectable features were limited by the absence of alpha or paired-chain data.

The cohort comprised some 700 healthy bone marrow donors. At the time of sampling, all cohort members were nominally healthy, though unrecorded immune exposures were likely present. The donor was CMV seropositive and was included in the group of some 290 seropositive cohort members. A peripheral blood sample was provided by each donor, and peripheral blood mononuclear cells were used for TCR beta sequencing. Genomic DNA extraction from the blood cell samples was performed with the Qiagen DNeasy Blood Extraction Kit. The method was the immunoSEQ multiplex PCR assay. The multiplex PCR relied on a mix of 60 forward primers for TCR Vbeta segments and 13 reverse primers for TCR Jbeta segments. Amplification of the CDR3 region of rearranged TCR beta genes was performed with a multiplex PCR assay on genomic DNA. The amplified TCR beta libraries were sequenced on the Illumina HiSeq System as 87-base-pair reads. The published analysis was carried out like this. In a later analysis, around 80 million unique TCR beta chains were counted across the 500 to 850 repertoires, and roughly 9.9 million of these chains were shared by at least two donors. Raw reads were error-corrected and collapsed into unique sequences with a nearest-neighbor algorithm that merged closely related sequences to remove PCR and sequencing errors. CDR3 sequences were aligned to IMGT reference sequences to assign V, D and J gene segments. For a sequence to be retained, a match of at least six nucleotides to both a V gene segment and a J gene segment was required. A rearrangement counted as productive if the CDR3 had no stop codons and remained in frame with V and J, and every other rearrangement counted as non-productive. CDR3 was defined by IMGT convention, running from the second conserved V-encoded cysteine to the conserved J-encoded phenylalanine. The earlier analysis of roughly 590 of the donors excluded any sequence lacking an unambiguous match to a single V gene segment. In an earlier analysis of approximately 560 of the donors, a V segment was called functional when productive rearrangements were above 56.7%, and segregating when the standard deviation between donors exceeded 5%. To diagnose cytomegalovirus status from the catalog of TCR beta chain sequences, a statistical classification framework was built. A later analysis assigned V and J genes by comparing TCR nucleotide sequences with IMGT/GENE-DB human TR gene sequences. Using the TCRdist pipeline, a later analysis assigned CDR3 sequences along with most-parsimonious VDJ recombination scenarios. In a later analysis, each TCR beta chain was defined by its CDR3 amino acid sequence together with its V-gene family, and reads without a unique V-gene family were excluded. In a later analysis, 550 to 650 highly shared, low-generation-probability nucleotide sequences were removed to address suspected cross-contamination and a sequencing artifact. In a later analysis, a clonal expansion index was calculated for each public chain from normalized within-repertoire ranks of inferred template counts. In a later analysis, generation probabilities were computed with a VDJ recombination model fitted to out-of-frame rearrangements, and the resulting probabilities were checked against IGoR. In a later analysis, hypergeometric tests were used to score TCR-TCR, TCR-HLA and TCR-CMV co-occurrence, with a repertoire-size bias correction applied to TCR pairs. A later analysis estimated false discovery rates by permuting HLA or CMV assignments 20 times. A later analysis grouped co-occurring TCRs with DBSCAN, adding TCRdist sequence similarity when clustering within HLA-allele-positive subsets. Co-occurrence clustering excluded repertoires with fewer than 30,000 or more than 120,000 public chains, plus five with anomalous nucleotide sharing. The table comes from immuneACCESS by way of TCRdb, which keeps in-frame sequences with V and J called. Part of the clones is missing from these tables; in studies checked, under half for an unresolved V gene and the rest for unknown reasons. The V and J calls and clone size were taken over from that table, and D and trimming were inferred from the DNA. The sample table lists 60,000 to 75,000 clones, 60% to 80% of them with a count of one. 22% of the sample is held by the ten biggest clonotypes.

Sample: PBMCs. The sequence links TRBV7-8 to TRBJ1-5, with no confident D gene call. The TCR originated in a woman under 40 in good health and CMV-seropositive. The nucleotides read TGTGCCAGCAGCTTAGGAGCGCCGCGTAGCAATCAGCCCCAGCATTTT. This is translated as CASSLGAPRSNQPQHF.